Each of the 14 T cell receptor beta chains below was sequenced from the same sample in a study of cytomegalovirus exposure and HLA in healthy donors. Sequenced by immunoSEQ multiplex PCR; TCRdb stores in-frame clones only, minus some. Among about 160,000 clones listed, around nine tenths were seen once. The specimen was PBMCs. These receptors were taken from a woman younger than 35 in good health and CMV-seropositive.

The CDR3 sequence is CASSLDRDTGQYF. Here the CDR3 DNA reads TGTGCCAGCAGCTTGGATCGGGATACCGGGCAGTACTTC. This chain uses TRBV5-5 with TRBJ2-7; TRBD2 is a possible D gene (5 bases). The germline V gene has CDR1 SGHKS and CDR2 YYEKEE (reference sequence). The CDR3 runs 13 residues. V was pared by 0 bases and J by 9 bases, with 13 bases between.

The chain links TRBV6-5 to TRBJ2-1; TRBD1 is a possible D gene (8 bases). The ends were cut back, 7 bases at V and 8 bases at J, with 21 bases in the middle. CDR3 size: 15 residues. Germline values: CDR1 MNHEY, CDR2 SVGAGI. CDR3: CASKHTGGGNDEQFF. CDR3 bases: TGTGCCAGCAAACACACAGGGGGGGGTAACGATGAGCAGTTCTTC.

The V gene is TRBV29-1, the J gene TRBJ2-5; 9 nucleotides align to TRBD2. V was clipped by 4 bases and J by 4 bases; unmatched bases: 10. The germline gives CDR1 SQVTM, CDR2 ANQGSEA. This CDR3 is 15 amino acids long. CDR3 region: CSVGPGISGRETQYF. DNA of the CDR3: TGCAGCGTTGGCCCCGGAATTAGCGGGAGAGAGACCCAGTACTTC. Full variable domain (rest looked up from reference TRBV29-1 and TRBJ2-5): SAVISQKPSRDICQRGTSLTIQCQVDSQVTMMFWYRQQPGQSLTLIATANQGSEATYESGFVIDKFPISRPNLTFSTLTVSNMSPEDSSIYLCSVGPGISGRETQYFGPGTRLLVL.

J is TRBJ1-2 and V is TRBV7-9; D unresolved. Germline V gene sequence: CDR1 SEHNR, CDR2 FQNEAQ (reference sequence). This CDR3 comprises 13 residues. The ends were cut back, 0 bases at V and 3 bases at J, with 5 bases in the middle. CDR3 DNA sequence: TGTGCCAGCAGCTTAGCGCTATACTATGGCTACACCTTC. Amino acid sequence: CASSLALYYGYTF.

This rearrangement joins TRBV6-1 to TRBJ2-1; tentative D call: TRBD1 (5 bases). Trimming removed 6 bases from V and 5 bases from J, with 17 bases in between. CDR3 length equals 15 residues. The V gene's germline CDR1 is MNHNS and CDR2 SASEGT. CDR3 sequence: CASSRQGVRNNEQFF. The CDR3 DNA follows: TGTGCCAGCAGCCGTCAAGGGGTTAGGAACAATGAGCAGTTCTTC.

The rearrangement links TRBV9 to TRBJ2-7; possibly TRBD2 for D (5 bases). CDR1 SGDLS and CDR2 YYNGEE come from the germline V gene. CDR3 length: 16 amino acids. The V and J ends lost 0 bases and 7 bases respectively, with 20 bases between them. CDR3 region: CASSVAPTSAGGEQYF. CDR3 sequence (DNA): TGTGCCAGCAGCGTAGCCCCAACTAGTGCAGGCGGGGAGCAGTACTTC.

This chain uses TRBV7-3 with TRBJ2-2; 12 bases are a match to TRBD2. Trimming took 5 bases from V and 10 from J; bases not matched to a gene: 5. The CDR3 sequence is 14 residues long. Germline values: CDR1 SGHTA, CDR2 FQGTGA. CDR3 region: CASSRTSGIAELFF. Written as DNA, the CDR3 is TGTGCCAGCAGCCGGACTAGCGGGATCGCGGAGCTGTTTTTT.

This clone has only one observation. This chain joins TRBV7-8 and TRBJ1-2; D unclear. Trimming pared 5 bases from V and 5 bases from J, leaving 12 bases between. The CDR3 has 13 amino acids. Germline lookup yields CDR1 SGHVS and CDR2 FQNEAQ. The DNA of the CDR3 is TGTGCCAGCAGCCTTGGTCAGTTTTATGGCTACACCTTC. This encodes CASSLGQFYGYTF. Based on the CDR3 plus reference TRBV7-8 and TRBJ1-2, the full variable domain is GAGVSQSPRYKVAKRGQDVALRCDPISGHVSLFWYQQALGQGPEFLTYFQNEAQLDKSGLPSDRFFAERPEGSVSTLKIQRTQQEDSAVYLCASSLGQFYGYTFGSGTRLTVV.

The V and J genes are TRBV28 and TRBJ2-2; a weak D match, TRBD2 (6 bases). This CDR3 comprises 11 residues. Trimming took off 6 bases at V and 15 bases at J, with 14 bases between the two ends. Germline CDR1 and CDR2: MDHEN and SYDVKM. This CDR3 is CASSYQTRMFF. The CDR3 nucleotides are TGTGCCAGCAGCTACCAGACTAGGATGTTTTTT.

This clone appeared a single time. The chain couples TRBV4-3 to TRBJ2-1, with 8 bases lining up with TRBD2. V was clipped by 4 bases and J by 6 bases; unmatched bases: 11. This CDR3 spans 16 amino acids. Germline lookup yields CDR1 LGHNA and CDR2 YSLEER. CDR3 protein: CASSPHSAGEFNEQFF. CDR3 DNA: TGCGCCAGCAGCCCTCACTCAGCGGGAGAGTTCAATGAGCAGTTCTTC.

Written as DNA, the CDR3 is TGTGCCAGCAGCGTAGGGGGGCTAGCGGTCGGGGAGCTGTTTTTT. Translation gives CASSVGGLAVGELFF. The V and J genes are TRBV9 and TRBJ2-2, with TRBD2 as a possible D gene (7 bases). V dropped 0 bases and J dropped 7 bases, with 13 bases sitting between them. The CDR3 contains 15 residues. Germline V gene data show CDR1 as SGDLS and CDR2 as YYNGEE.

This rearrangement joins TRBV2 to TRBJ2-5; no reliable D call. The V and J ends lost 10 bases and 0 bases respectively, with 15 bases between them. Germline CDR1 SNHLY, CDR2 FYNNEI. The CDR3 length is 14 residues. The CDR3 coding sequence is TGTGCCACTCTAACTCCCGATTACCAAGAGACCCAGTACTTC. Translation gives CATLTPDYQETQYF.

This sequence joins TRBV5-1 and TRBJ2-5, with TRBD2 as a possible D gene (6 bases). This CDR3 is built from 15 residues. Germline CDR1 reads SGHRS; CDR2 reads YFSETQ. The V end lost 0 bases, the J end lost 5 bases, and 14 bases lay between the germline ends. The CDR3 bases are TGCGCCAGCAGCTTGGTGACTGGGGAGGTTGAGACCCAGTACTTC. This codes for CASSLVTGEVETQYF.

The chain employs TRBV5-4 and TRBJ2-7, with 11 positions matching TRBD2. The CDR3 is 15 residues long. The V gene's germline CDR1 is SGHNT and CDR2 YYREEE (reference sequence). V lost 3 bases, J lost 3 bases, and 5 bases stayed unmatched. The CDR3 DNA reads as TGTGCCAGCAGCTCCACTAGCGGGAGTATCTACGAGCAGTACTTC. Residues: CASSSTSGSIYEQYF.